These 22 T cell receptor beta chains share one sample of origin, sequenced in a study of technical replicates of blood from several donors. Sequencing used immunoSEQ multiplex PCR; TCRdb keeps in-frame clones, though not all of them. The sample lists more than 65,000 clones; 80% to 95% were seen once. Sequencing was performed on T cells isolated from PBMCs. All receptors derive from a human donor in good health.

The chain employs TRBV5-8 and TRBJ1-2; weak D call: TRBD1 (6 bases). V lost 1 base and J 4 bases, leaving 14 bases between the germline ends. The length of the CDR3 is 15 residues. From germline, CDR1 is SGHTS and CDR2 YDEGEE. The CDR3: CASSLPWTEVYGYTF. CDR3 coding DNA: TGTGCCAGCAGCTTGCCCTGGACAGAAGTCTATGGCTACACCTTC. Drawing the rest from reference TRBV5-8 and TRBJ1-2, the complete variable domain is EAGVTQSPTHLIKTRGQQATLRCSPISGHTSVYWYQQALGLGLQFLLWYDEGEERNRGNFPPRFSGRQFPNYSSELNVNALELEDSALYLCASSLPWTEVYGYTFGSGTRLTVV.

The chain carries TRBV28 and TRBJ2-7; perhaps TRBD2 as D (6 bases). Trimming cost V 7 bases and J 0 bases, with 13 bases left between them. From germline, CDR1 is MDHEN and CDR2 SYDVKM. The CDR3 runs 14 residues. The CDR3 spells CASISDGSSYEQYF. Written as DNA, the CDR3 is TGTGCCAGCATAAGCGACGGGAGCTCCTACGAGCAGTACTTC.

J is TRBJ2-7 and V is TRBV19; possible D gene TRBD1, 6 bases. The V gene's germline CDR1 is LNHDA and CDR2 SQIVND (reference sequence). V was cut by 4 bases and J by 5 bases, with 21 bases left in between. The CDR3 length is 16 residues. CDR3 sequence: CASSNSRQGTRNEQYF. The CDR3 coding sequence is TGTGCCAGTAGTAATAGCCGGCAAGGGACAAGGAACGAGCAGTACTTC.

The rearrangement links TRBV7-3 to TRBJ2-1; 7 bases align to TRBD2. Germline CDR1 is SGHTA and CDR2 is FQGTGA. After removal of 0 bases from V and 0 bases from J, the junction contained 2 bases not matched to a gene. The CDR3 spans 16 residues. CDR3 coding DNA: TGTGCCAGCAGCTTAACTGGCGGGAGCTCCTACAATGAGCAGTTCTTC. It encodes CASSLTGGSSYNEQFF. The full variable domain, in which reference TRBV7-3 and TRBJ2-1 provide the parts outside the CDR3, is GAGVSQTPSNKVTEKGKYVELRCDPISGHTALYWYRQSLGQGPEFLIYFQGTGAADDSGLPNDRFFAVRPEGSVSTLKIQRTERGDSAVYLCASSLTGGSSYNEQFFGPGTRLTVL.

CDR3 amino acids: CASSSGGHEQFF. CDR3 nucleotides: TGTGCCAGCAGCTCAGGGGGCCATGAGCAGTTCTTC. This chain joins TRBV7-8 and TRBJ2-1; TRBD1 agrees at 8 bases. This CDR3 contains 12 residues. Germline V CDR1 and CDR2: SGHVS, FQNEAQ. V was clipped by 4 bases and J by 8 bases; unmatched bases: 1. Using reference TRBV7-8 and TRBJ2-1 for the parts outside the CDR3, the full variable domain is GAGVSQSPRYKVAKRGQDVALRCDPISGHVSLFWYQQALGQGPEFLTYFQNEAQLDKSGLPSDRFFAERPEGSVSTLKIQRTQQEDSAVYLCASSSGGHEQFFGPGTRLTVL.

CDR3 amino acids: CASSLGGGRAHEQFF. DNA of the CDR3: TGTGCCAGCAGCTTAGGAGGCGGGAGGGCCCATGAGCAGTTCTTC. The genes are TRBV7-9 and TRBJ2-1, with 9 bases matching TRBD2. Per germline, CDR1 SEHNR and CDR2 FQNEAQ (reference sequence). This CDR3 is 15 amino acids long. The V and J ends lost 1 base and 8 bases, in that order; junction bases with no gene match: 6.

The chain employs TRBV27 and TRBJ1-1; 8 nucleotides line up with TRBD1. Germline values: CDR1 MNHEY, CDR2 SMNVEV (reference sequence). This CDR3 contains 13 residues. V gave up 0 bases and J gave up 11 bases; unmatched junction bases: 5. The CDR3 region is CASSLSIQGAAFF. CDR3 bases: TGTGCCAGCAGTTTATCCATTCAGGGGGCGGCTTTCTTT.

V and J are TRBV19 and TRBJ1-2, with D unclear. CDR1 is LNHDA and CDR2 is SQIVND in the germline V gene (reference sequence). V lost 6 bases to trimming and J lost 4 bases, with 15 bases between them. This CDR3 region has 14 residues. CDR3 DNA: TGTGCCAGTAGGGAGGATAGGCTGACCTATGGCTACACCTTC. Translation gives CASREDRLTYGYTF.

The CDR3 loop is CASSLYGGGGADTQYF. The DNA of the CDR3 is TGTGCCAGCAGCTTATACGGCGGGGGGGGTGCAGATACGCAGTATTTT. The V gene is TRBV11-3, the J gene TRBJ2-3, with 9 nucleotides matching TRBD2. The V gene end was trimmed by 2 bases and the J gene end by 4 bases; junction bases not matched to a gene: 7. The CDR3 sequence is 16 residues long. CDR1 is SGHNT, CDR2 YENEEA, per germline. Complete variable domain (other parts from reference TRBV11-3 and TRBJ2-3): EAGVVQSPRYKIIEKKQPVAFWCNPISGHNTLYWYLQNLGQGPELLIRYENEEAVDDSQLPKDRFSAERLKGVDSTLKIQPAELGDSAVYLCASSLYGGGGADTQYFGPGTRLTVL.

The V and J genes are TRBV29-1 and TRBJ2-2, with TRBD1 identical over 7 bases. Germline lookup yields CDR1 SQVTM and CDR2 ANQGSEA. There are 13 residues in the CDR3. The V gene end was trimmed by 5 bases and the J gene end by 7 bases; junction bases not matched to a gene: 7. This CDR3 reads CSVWTGNIGELFF. The CDR3 nucleotides are TGCAGCGTTTGGACAGGAAATATCGGGGAGCTGTTTTTT.

This clone is a singleton in its sample. The rearrangement joins TRBV2 to TRBJ1-1; a weak D match, TRBD1 (6 bases). The V gene lost 4 bases and the J gene lost 2 bases, with 11 bases spanning the gap. Germline V gene lookup returns CDR1 SNHLY and CDR2 FYNNEI. The CDR3 is made up of 14 amino acids. Here the CDR3 reads CASSADRVNTEAFF. Here the CDR3 DNA reads TGTGCCAGCAGTGCGGACAGAGTTAACACTGAAGCTTTCTTT.

This clone was seen a single time. V usage is TRBV6-5 and J usage is TRBJ2-3, with 8 bases fitting TRBD1. J gave up 1 base and V 4 bases, and 7 bases lay outside the gene matches. Germline V lookup: CDR1 MNHEY, CDR2 SVGAGI. The CDR3 is 16 amino acids. The CDR3 protein is CASSSRTGGGTDTQYF. The DNA of the CDR3 is TGTGCCAGCAGTTCCCGAACAGGGGGAGGCACAGATACGCAGTATTTT.

V and J are TRBV4-1 and TRBJ2-7; 11 positions match TRBD2. The germline V gene encodes CDR1 MGHRA and CDR2 YSYEKL. J was trimmed by 0 bases and V by 4 bases; bases with no gene match: 8. This CDR3 spans 17 amino acids. As DNA, the CDR3 is TGCGCCAGCAGCCTCCGGACTAGCGGGCAGAGCTCCTACGAGCAGTACTTC. Translation: CASSLRTSGQSSYEQYF.

This clone was recorded only once. V gene TRBV10-2 combines with J gene TRBJ1-2; D ambiguous. This CDR3 comprises 13 residues. Germline V lookup: CDR1 WSHSY, CDR2 SAAADI. The V end was cut by 8 bases, the J end by 5 bases, with 15 bases between. CDR3 nucleotide sequence: TGCGCCAGCTCGCGGAGCGTAAATTATGGCTACACCTTC. It specifies CASSRSVNYGYTF.

V usage is TRBV9 and J usage is TRBJ2-5; 7 positions match TRBD1. CDR3 length: 16 amino acids. CDR1 is SGDLS, CDR2 YYNGEE, per germline. V was clipped by 4 bases and J by 2 bases; unmatched bases: 11. The CDR3: CASSTRTGGAQETQYF. CDR3 bases: TGTGCCAGCAGCACCCGGACAGGAGGTGCACAAGAGACCCAGTACTTC.

The rearrangement joins TRBV28 to TRBJ2-7, with TRBD2 matching 8 bases. The ends lost 2 bases at V and 3 bases at J; junction bases unmatched: 3. The CDR3 has 14 amino acids. Looked up from germline, CDR1 is MDHEN and CDR2 is SYDVKM. The chain's CDR3 is CASSLGLAGYEQYF. CDR3 coding DNA: TGTGCCAGCAGTTTAGGTCTAGCGGGCTACGAGCAGTACTTC.

The chain has TRBV6-6 and TRBJ1-5; D unresolved. V was shortened by 6 bases and J by 4 bases, with 7 bases between the two germline ends. Germline assignment: CDR1 MNHNY and CDR2 SVGAGI (reference sequence). The CDR3 loop spans 12 amino acids. CDR3 coding DNA: TGTGCCAGCAGCCTACCAAATCAGCCCCAGCATTTT. Amino acids: CASSLPNQPQHF.

The CDR3 sequence: CASSLGHFRYEQYF. In DNA form, the CDR3 reads TGTGCCAGCAGCCTGGGACATTTCCGTTACGAGCAGTACTTC. V is TRBV7-2 and J is TRBJ2-7, with a possible D match to TRBD1 (6 bases). The V gene lost 5 bases and the J gene lost 4 bases, with 15 bases spanning the gap. The germline CDR1 and CDR2 sequences are SGHTA and FQGNSA. This CDR3 has 14 amino acids.

A single count supports this clone. This sequence joins TRBV14 and TRBJ1-2; a weak D match, TRBD1 (5 bases). The CDR3 sequence is 13 residues long. Germline V lookup: CDR1 SGHDN, CDR2 FVKESK. Trimming removed 3 bases from V and 8 bases from J, with 13 bases in between. DNA of the CDR3: TGTGCCAGCAGCCAGGCGGGACTCTGGGGCTACACCTTC. It yields the protein CASSQAGLWGYTF.

This clone was observed a handful of times. The chain has TRBV14 and TRBJ1-1; 8 bases are a match to TRBD1. The trim removed 7 bases at V and 3 bases at J, leaving 4 bases unmatched. This CDR3 is 13 amino acids long. Germline CDR1 reads SGHDN; CDR2 reads FVKESK. The CDR3 here is CASKGQEHTEAFF. The CDR3 DNA reads TGTGCCAGCAAGGGACAGGAGCACACTGAAGCTTTCTTT.

This clone was counted once. This sequence joins TRBV7-6 and TRBJ1-1; possibly TRBD1 for D (5 bases). The CDR3 runs to 13 residues. The germline CDR1 and CDR2 sequences are SGHVS and FNYEAQ. Between the trimmed V and J ends, which lost 7 bases and 5 bases, there was a span of 14 bases. CDR3 sequence reads: CASTLLRGTEAFF. In DNA, the CDR3 is TGTGCCAGCACCTTGCTCCGGGGGACTGAAGCTTTCTTT.

The chain employs TRBV20-1 and TRBJ2-5; D remains ambiguous. Trimming removed 6 bases at V and 7 bases at J, with 9 bases between. This CDR3 is built from 10 residues. Per germline, CDR1 DFQATT and CDR2 SNEGSKA (reference sequence). This CDR3 reads CSALVGTQYF. The CDR3 DNA follows: TGCAGTGCCCTAGTCGGGACCCAGTACTTC.